Sequencing of this T cell receptor beta chain was carried out in a study of brain metastases from non-small cell lung cancer. Study-level points and caveats: Compared with their matched primary tumors, around 60% of brain metastases showed expanded T-cell clones. Metastases had sparse T cells but largely shared repertoires with primaries. Fewer infiltrating T cells were found in brain metastases than primaries.

The CDR3 has 14 residues. V was clipped by 5 bases and J by 2 bases; unmatched bases: 1. Germline CDR1 and CDR2: SGHTA and FQGNSA. Points on this clone: Its specificity is unknown.

Measured with immunoSEQ multiplex PCR; TCRdb has only the in-frame clones, and not every one. The sample contains 14,000 to 15,000 clones, under 85% of which appear only once. The TCR originated in a donor at least 40 years old with non-small cell lung cancer. V usage is TRBV7-2 and J usage is TRBJ2-5; 11 bases are shared with TRBD1. What was sequenced was primary lung tumor tissue. The CDR3 spells CASSRDRGQETQYF. CDR3 coding DNA: TGTGCCAGCAGCAGGGACAGGGGGCAAGAGACCCAGTACTTC.